The sequence of this TCR beta chain was determined in a study of T cells in narcolepsy. Study background: Donors had narcolepsy type 1 or type 2, or were healthy controls.

Study outcomes and limitations: Comparing one patient's CSF and blood CD4+ clonotypes highlighted HCRT- and TRIB2-specific autoreactive clonotypes. Autoreactive clonotypes reportedly recurred in blood of same and different patients, not controls.

This clone was seen a single time. Its antigen is not identified. Sequencing used immunoSEQ multiplex PCR; TCRdb keeps in-frame clones, though not all of them. The table lists roughly 34,000 clones, approximately 86% of them singletons, with roughly 0.8% in the top ten. The sequenced material came from CD45RA- memory CD4+ T cells from PBMCs. The receptor's source is a human donor with narcolepsy.

The CDR3 region is CASSQYPTGGTRRTQYF. As DNA, the CDR3 is TGTGCCAGCAGCCAGTACCCCACCGGAGGGACACGGAGGACCCAGTACTTC. V is TRBV14 and J is TRBJ2-5; either TRBD1 or TRBD2 may supply D (6 bases each). Trimming cost V 3 bases and J 7 bases, with 24 bases left between them. Germline V CDR1 and CDR2: SGHDN, FVKESK. This CDR3 is built from 17 residues.